The table lists the clone carrying this TCR beta chain with a few counts. Its antigen is unidentified. This sample stems from a study of vaccination and CD4 T cells after COVID-19. Across the whole study: Control cultures were given a CEFX pool, an HIV-1 Nef pool, or no peptide.

Sequenced with the Oncomine TCR Beta short-read assay was DNA taken from cultured CD4+ T cells. TCRdb ran MiXCR on the PCR reads and lists one entry per CDR3 protein. The sample contains more than 10,000 distinct CDR3 sequences, less than 65% of which appear only once. The treatment was: roughly ten-day PBMC culture with coronavirus spike peptide pools or control peptides (ViraFEST assay). In germline, CDR1 is SGHTA, CDR2 FQGNSA. V dropped 1 base and J dropped 4 bases, with 11 bases sitting between them. The CDR3 loop spans 15 amino acids. V usage is TRBV7-2 and J usage is TRBJ1-3, with D tentatively TRBD1 (6 bases). This clonotype was sampled from a human donor who had recovered from COVID-19. Sequencing used CD4+ T cells from blood, cultured in vitro. The CDR3 region is CASSLGGHRGNTIYF. The CDR3 region has the DNA TGTGCCAGCAGCTTAGGGGGACACCGGGGAAACACCATATATTTT.